A single sample gave rise to the 16 T cell receptor beta chains below, sequenced in a study of siplizumab effects on memory and regulatory T cells. This table comes from immunoSEQ multiplex PCR, and its TCRdb copy is limited to in-frame clones, with some not included. The sample includes roughly 100,000 clones, around 90% of them seen just once. The sequenced sample consisted of non-Treg CD4+ T cells sorted from blood. Every receptor here comes from a human donor in good health.

The rearrangement uses TRBV15 and TRBJ1-1, with 9 bases matching TRBD1. V gave up 3 bases and J gave up 3 bases; unmatched junction bases: 5. Germline V CDR1 and CDR2: LNHNV, YYDKDF (reference sequence). This CDR3 has 15 residues. CDR3: CATSRTDRGHTEAFF. For the CDR3, the DNA is TGTGCCACCAGCAGGACGGACAGGGGACACACTGAAGCTTTCTTT.

The rearrangement joins TRBV19 to TRBJ1-5; D is unresolved. V lost 10 bases to trimming and J lost 5 bases, with 12 bases between them. CDR1 is LNHDA and CDR2 is SQIVND in the germline V gene (reference sequence). There are 12 residues in the CDR3. The CDR3 DNA reads as TGTGCCACCGCTGAGTTAGATCAGCCCCAGCATTTT. This translates into CATAELDQPQHF.

The rearrangement uses TRBV9 and TRBJ1-1; possibly TRBD1 for D (5 bases). This CDR3 has 15 residues. With 0 bases removed from V and 0 bases from J, the gap between germline ends came to 9 bases. Germline V lookup: CDR1 SGDLS, CDR2 YYNGEE. The CDR3 here is CASSVGDRLNTEAFF. The CDR3 DNA follows: TGTGCCAGCAGCGTAGGAGACAGATTGAACACTGAAGCTTTCTTT.

The chain joins TRBV19 to TRBJ2-3, with 11 bases identical to TRBD2. The CDR3 is 14 residues long. The germline V gene encodes CDR1 LNHDA and CDR2 SQIVND (reference sequence). Trimming took 9 bases from V and 6 from J; bases not matched to a gene: 8. In DNA, the CDR3 is TGTGCCAGGATTAGCGGGAGGGCCATCGATACGCAGTATTTT. This gives the protein CARISGRAIDTQYF.

This CDR3 reads CASSLAGGAVSNEKLFF. In DNA form, the CDR3 reads TGTGCCAGCAGCTTAGCGGGGGGCGCGGTTAGTAATGAAAAACTGTTTTTT. The chain recombines TRBV7-2 with TRBJ1-4; maybe TRBD1 (6 bases). The CDR3 spans 17 residues. Trimming took off 0 bases at V and 4 bases at J, with 15 bases between the two ends. CDR1 and CDR2 from the germline V gene are SGHTA and FQGNSA. The full variable domain, with the rest looked up from reference TRBV7-2 and TRBJ1-4, is GAGVSQSPSNKVTEKGKDVELRCDPISGHTALYWYRQSLGQGLEFLIYFQGNSAPDKSGLPSDRFSAERTGGSVSTLTIQRTQQEDSAVYLCASSLAGGAVSNEKLFFGSGTQLSVL.

This chain uses TRBV5-4 with TRBJ2-5; D uncertain. Trimming removed 2 bases from V and 1 base from J, with 6 bases in between. In germline, CDR1 is SGHNT, CDR2 YYREEE (reference sequence). The CDR3 has 13 amino acids. The CDR3 is CASSFEVQETQYF. CDR3 sequence (DNA): TGTGCCAGCAGCTTCGAGGTCCAAGAGACCCAGTACTTC. Variable domain in full (rest from reference TRBV5-4 and TRBJ2-5): ETGVTQSPTHLIKTRGQQVTLRCSSQSGHNTVSWYQQALGQGPQFIFQYYREEENGRGNFPPRFSGLQFPNYSSELNVNALELDDSALYLCASSFEVQETQYFGPGTRLLVL.

The V call is TRBV6-5, the J call TRBJ2-5; D may be TRBD1 (6 bases). Between the trimmed V and J ends, which lost 5 bases and 4 bases, there was a span of 14 bases. The CDR3 spans 14 residues. CDR1 and CDR2 (germline): MNHEY, SVGAGI. The CDR3 bases are TGTGCCAGCAGTCTCGGGACCAGGGGAGAGACCCAGTACTTC. Translation: CASSLGTRGETQYF.

This chain uses TRBV7-3 with TRBJ1-5; unclear D gene. The CDR3 spans 13 residues. CDR1 and CDR2 (germline): SGHTA, FQGTGA. Trimming removed 5 bases from V and 6 bases from J, with 11 bases in between. The DNA of the CDR3 is TGTGCCAGCAGCATCCAAGCGGGTCAGCCCCAGCATTTT. Translation gives CASSIQAGQPQHF.

This rearrangement joins TRBV11-3 to TRBJ2-1, with D possibly TRBD2 on 8 matching bases. Looked up from germline, CDR1 is SGHNT and CDR2 is YENEEA. This CDR3 region has 17 residues. V gave up 0 bases and J gave up 8 bases, with 20 bases separating them. CDR3 DNA sequence: TGTGCCAGCAGCTTAGATAGGTCGGGACTAGGGGGCGATGAGCAGTTCTTC. The encoded protein is CASSLDRSGLGGDEQFF.

The sample holds one count of this clone. The chain combines TRBV2 with TRBJ2-7, with 10 bases identical to TRBD2. V was pared by 6 bases and J by 6 bases, with 8 bases of the junction left unmatched. The CDR3 runs to 14 residues. Germline lookup yields CDR1 SNHLY and CDR2 FYNNEI. DNA for the CDR3: TGTGCCAGCAGACAAAGCGGGAGGGCTCCCGAGCAGTACTTC. This codes for CASRQSGRAPEQYF.

The V and J genes are TRBV18 and TRBJ1-1; D not resolved. With 3 bases removed from V and 2 bases from J, the gap between germline ends came to 22 bases. CDR1 is KGHSH and CDR2 is LQKENI in the germline V gene. The CDR3 has 18 amino acids. CDR3 sequence: CASSPYLKTISGNTEAFF. Written as DNA, the CDR3 is TGTGCCAGCTCACCCTATCTTAAAACGATCTCCGGTAACACTGAAGCTTTCTTT.

CDR3 protein: CAWSLEGGETQYF. The DNA of the CDR3 is TGTGCCTGGAGTTTGGAGGGCGGAGAGACCCAGTACTTC. The chain is built from TRBV30 and TRBJ2-5; TRBD2 is a possible D gene (6 bases). This CDR3 is 13 amino acids long. Trimming removed 2 bases at V and 4 bases at J, with 11 bases between. The germline V gene has CDR1 GTSNPN and CDR2 SVGIG (reference sequence). Full variable domain (remainder filled in from reference TRBV30 and TRBJ2-5): SQTIHQWPATLVQPVGSPLSLECTVEGTSNPNLYWYRQAAGRGLQLLFYSVGIGQISSEVPQNLSASRPQDRQFILSSKKLLLSDSGFYLCAWSLEGGETQYFGPGTRLLVL.

This chain connects TRBV11-1 to TRBJ2-2; 10 nucleotides agree with TRBD2. V was clipped by 6 bases and J by 4 bases; unmatched bases: 2. The CDR3 runs to 14 residues. CDR1 and CDR2 from the germline V gene are SGHAT and FQDESV (reference sequence). CDR3 DNA: TGTGCCAGCAGACCTAGCGGGAGCACCGGGGAGCTGTTTTTT. Residues: CASRPSGSTGELFF.

The J gene is TRBJ2-3, the V gene TRBV12-5; 7 bases are a match to TRBD1. Germline lookup yields CDR1 LGHNT and CDR2 FRNRAP. The J segment lost 7 bases and the V segment lost 1 base, leaving 5 bases of the junction unmatched. This CDR3 spans 14 amino acids. CDR3 amino acids: CASGLGHRGNTQYF. CDR3 in DNA: TGTGCTAGTGGTTTGGGACACAGGGGAAATACGCAGTATTTT.

The V gene is TRBV7-2, the J gene TRBJ2-2, with D perhaps TRBD2 (5 bases). V was pared by 7 bases and J by 5 bases, with 17 bases between. Germline V CDR1 and CDR2: SGHTA, FQGNSA. The CDR3 totals 15 residues. CDR3 nucleotide sequence: TGTGCCAGCACCCCGGGGTTAGTTCGGACCGGGGAGCTGTTTTTT. Amino acids: CASTPGLVRTGELFF. Combining the CDR3 with reference TRBV7-2 and TRBJ2-2 gives the whole variable domain GAGVSQSPSNKVTEKGKDVELRCDPISGHTALYWYRQSLGQGLEFLIYFQGNSAPDKSGLPSDRFSAERTGGSVSTLTIQRTQQEDSAVYLCASTPGLVRTGELFFGEGSRLTVL.

The V call is TRBV19, the J call TRBJ2-2; TRBD2 might be the D (6 bases). V was shortened by 6 bases and J by 1 base, with 18 bases between the two germline ends. The CDR3 has 17 amino acids. Germline V gene data show CDR1 as LNHDA and CDR2 as SQIVND (reference sequence). As DNA, the CDR3 is TGTGCCAGTAGCACACCGGGACTCCCATTGAACACCGGGGAGCTGTTTTTT. This encodes CASSTPGLPLNTGELFF.